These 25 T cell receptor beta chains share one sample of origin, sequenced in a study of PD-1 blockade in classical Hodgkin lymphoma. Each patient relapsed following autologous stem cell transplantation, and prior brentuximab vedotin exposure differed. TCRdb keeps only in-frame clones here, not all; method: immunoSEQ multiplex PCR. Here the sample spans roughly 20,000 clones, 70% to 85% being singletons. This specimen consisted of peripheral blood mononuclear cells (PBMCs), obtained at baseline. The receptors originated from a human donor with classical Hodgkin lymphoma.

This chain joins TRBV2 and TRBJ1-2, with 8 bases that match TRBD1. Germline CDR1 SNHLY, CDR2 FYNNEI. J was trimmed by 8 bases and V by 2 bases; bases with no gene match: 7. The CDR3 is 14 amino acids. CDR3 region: CASSERQGAIGYTF. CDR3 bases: TGTGCCAGCAGTGAAAGGCAGGGGGCAATAGGCTACACCTTC.

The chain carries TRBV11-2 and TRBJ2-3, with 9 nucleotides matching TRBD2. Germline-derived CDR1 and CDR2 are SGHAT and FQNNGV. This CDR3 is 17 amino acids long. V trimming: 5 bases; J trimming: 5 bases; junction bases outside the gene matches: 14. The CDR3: CASSPKSRGGYRDTQYF. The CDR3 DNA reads TGTGCCAGCAGCCCAAAGTCGCGGGGGGGCTATAGAGATACGCAGTATTTT.

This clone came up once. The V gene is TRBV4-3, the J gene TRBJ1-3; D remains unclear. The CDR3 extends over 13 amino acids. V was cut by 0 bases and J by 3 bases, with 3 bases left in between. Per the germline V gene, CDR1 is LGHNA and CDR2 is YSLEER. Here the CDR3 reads CASSQDSGNTIYF. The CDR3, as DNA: TGCGCCAGCAGCCAAGATAGTGGAAACACCATATATTTT.

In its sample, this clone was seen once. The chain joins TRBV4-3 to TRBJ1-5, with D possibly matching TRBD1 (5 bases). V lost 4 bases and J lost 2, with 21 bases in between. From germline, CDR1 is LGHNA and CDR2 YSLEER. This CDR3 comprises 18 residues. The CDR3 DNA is TGCGCCAGCAGCCCAGAGCGGGGCCCCAAAGGGGGCAATCAGCCCCAGCATTTT. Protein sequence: CASSPERGPKGGNQPQHF.

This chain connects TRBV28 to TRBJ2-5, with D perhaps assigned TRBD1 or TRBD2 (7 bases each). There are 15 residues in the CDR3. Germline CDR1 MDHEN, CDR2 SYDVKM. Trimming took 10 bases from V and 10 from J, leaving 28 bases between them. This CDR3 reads CATSPRGGGASIQYF. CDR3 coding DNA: TGTGCCACCTCGCCCCGGGGAGGGGGCGCCTCAATCCAGTACTTC.

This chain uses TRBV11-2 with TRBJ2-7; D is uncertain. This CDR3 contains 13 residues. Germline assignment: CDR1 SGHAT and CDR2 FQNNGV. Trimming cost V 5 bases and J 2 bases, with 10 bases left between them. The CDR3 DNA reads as TGTGCCAGCAGCGCTTCCGTCACCTACGAGCAGTACTTC. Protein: CASSASVTYEQYF.

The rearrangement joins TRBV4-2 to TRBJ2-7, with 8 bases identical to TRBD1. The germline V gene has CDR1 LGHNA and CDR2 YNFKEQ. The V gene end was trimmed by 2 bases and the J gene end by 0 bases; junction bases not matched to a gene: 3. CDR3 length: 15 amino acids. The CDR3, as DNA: TGTGCCAGCAGCCAAAGTACAGGGGGCTCCTACGAGCAGTACTTC. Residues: CASSQSTGGSYEQYF.

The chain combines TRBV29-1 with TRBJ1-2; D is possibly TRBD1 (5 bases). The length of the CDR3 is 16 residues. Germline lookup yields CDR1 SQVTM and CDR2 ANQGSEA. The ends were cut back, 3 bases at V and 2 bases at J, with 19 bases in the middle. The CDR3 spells CSVDNKLGTLNYGYTF. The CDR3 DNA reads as TGCAGCGTTGACAATAAGTTAGGGACTTTGAACTATGGCTACACCTTC. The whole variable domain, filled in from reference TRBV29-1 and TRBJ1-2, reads SAVISQKPSRDICQRGTSLTIQCQVDSQVTMMFWYRQQPGQSLTLIATANQGSEATYESGFVIDKFPISRPNLTFSTLTVSNMSPEDSSIYLCSVDNKLGTLNYGYTFGSGTRLTVV.

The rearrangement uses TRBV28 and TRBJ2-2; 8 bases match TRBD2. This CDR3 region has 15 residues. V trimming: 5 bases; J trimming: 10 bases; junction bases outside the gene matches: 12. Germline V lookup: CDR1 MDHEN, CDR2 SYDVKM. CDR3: CASSPREGGPEELFF. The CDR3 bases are TGTGCCAGCAGTCCCCGGGAGGGGGGGCCTGAGGAGCTGTTTTTT.

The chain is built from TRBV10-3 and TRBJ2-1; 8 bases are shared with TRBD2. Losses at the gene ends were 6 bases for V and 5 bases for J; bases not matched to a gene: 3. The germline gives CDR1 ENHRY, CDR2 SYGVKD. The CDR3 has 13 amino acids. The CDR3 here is CAIRAGGDNEQFF. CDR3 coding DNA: TGTGCCATCAGGGCGGGGGGTGACAATGAGCAGTTCTTC.

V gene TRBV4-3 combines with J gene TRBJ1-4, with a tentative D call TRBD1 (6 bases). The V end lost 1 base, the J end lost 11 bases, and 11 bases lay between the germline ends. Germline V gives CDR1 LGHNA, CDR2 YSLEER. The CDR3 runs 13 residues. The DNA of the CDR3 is TGCGCCAGCAGCCAAGTGGCTCAGGGGAAACTGTTTTTT. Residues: CASSQVAQGKLFF.

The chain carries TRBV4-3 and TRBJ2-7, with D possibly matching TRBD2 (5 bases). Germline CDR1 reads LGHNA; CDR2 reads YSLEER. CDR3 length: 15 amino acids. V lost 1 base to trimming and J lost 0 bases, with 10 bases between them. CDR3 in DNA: TGCGCCAGCAGCCAAGGCTGGGAGAGCTCCTACGAGCAGTACTTC. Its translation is CASSQGWESSYEQYF.

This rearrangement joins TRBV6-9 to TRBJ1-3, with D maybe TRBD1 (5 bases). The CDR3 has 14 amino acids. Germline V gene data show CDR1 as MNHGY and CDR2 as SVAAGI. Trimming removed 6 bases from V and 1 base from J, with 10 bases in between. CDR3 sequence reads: CASSRQPSGNTIYF. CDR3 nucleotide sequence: TGTGCCAGCAGCCGACAGCCGTCTGGAAACACCATATATTTT.

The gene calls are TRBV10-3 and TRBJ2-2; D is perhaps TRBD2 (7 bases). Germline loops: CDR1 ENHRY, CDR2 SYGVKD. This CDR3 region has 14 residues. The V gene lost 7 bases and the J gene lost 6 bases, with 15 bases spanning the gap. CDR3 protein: CAITRGGAPGELFF. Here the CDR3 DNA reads TGTGCCATCACACGAGGGGGGGCGCCCGGGGAGCTGTTTTTT.

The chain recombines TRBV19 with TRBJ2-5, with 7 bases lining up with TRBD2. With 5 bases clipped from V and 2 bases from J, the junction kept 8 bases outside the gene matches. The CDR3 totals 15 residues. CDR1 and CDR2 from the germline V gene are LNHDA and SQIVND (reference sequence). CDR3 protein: CASSPMGGVQETQYF. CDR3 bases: TGTGCCAGTAGTCCAATGGGAGGGGTTCAAGAGACCCAGTACTTC.

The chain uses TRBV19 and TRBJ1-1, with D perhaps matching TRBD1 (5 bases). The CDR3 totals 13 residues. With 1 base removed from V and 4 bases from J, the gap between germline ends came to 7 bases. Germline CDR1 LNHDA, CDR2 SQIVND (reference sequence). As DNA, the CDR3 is TGTGCCAGTAGTATAGTGGGGGGCACTGAAGCTTTCTTT. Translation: CASSIVGGTEAFF. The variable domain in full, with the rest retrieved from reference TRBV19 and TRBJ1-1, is DGGITQSPKYLFRKEGQNVTLSCEQNLNHDAMYWYRQDPGQGLRLIYYSQIVNDFQKGDIAEGYSVSREKKESFPLTVTSAQKNPTAFYLCASSIVGGTEAFFGQGTRLTVV.

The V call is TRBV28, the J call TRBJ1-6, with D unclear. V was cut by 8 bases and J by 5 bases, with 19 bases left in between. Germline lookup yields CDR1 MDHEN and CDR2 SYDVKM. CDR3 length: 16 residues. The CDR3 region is CASLPGGRTNNSPLHF. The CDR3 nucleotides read TGTGCCAGCCTACCCGGCGGTAGAACTAATAATTCACCCCTCCACTTT. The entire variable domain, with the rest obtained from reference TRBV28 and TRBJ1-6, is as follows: DVKVTQSSRYLVKRTGEKVFLECVQDMDHENMFWYRQDPGLGLRLIYFSYDVKMKEKGDIPEGYSVSREKKERFSLILESASTNQTSMYLCASLPGGRTNNSPLHFGNGTRLTVT.

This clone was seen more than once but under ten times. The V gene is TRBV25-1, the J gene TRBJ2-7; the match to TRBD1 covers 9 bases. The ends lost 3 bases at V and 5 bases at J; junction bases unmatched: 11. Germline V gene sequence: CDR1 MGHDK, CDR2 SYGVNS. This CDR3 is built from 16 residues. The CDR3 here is CASSDHRDRVRNEQYF. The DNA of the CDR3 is TGTGCCAGCAGTGACCACCGGGACAGGGTTCGGAACGAGCAGTACTTC.

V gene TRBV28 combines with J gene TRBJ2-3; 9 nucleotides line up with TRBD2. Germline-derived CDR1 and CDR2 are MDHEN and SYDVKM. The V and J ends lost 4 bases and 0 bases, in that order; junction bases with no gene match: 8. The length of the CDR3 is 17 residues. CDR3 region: CASSSPGSGGSTDTQYF. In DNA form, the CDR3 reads TGTGCCAGCAGTTCGCCGGGTAGCGGGGGTAGCACAGATACGCAGTATTTT.

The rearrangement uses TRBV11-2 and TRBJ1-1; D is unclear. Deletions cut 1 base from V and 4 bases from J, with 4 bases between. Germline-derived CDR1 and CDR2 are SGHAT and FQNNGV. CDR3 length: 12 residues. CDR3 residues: CASSLVFTEAFF. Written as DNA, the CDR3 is TGTGCCAGCAGCTTAGTCTTCACTGAAGCTTTCTTT.

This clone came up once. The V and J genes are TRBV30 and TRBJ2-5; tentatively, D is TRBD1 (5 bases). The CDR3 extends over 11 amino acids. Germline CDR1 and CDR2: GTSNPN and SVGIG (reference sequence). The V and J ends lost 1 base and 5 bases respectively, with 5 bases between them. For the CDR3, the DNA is TGTGCCTGGAGTGACAGGGAGACCCAGTACTTC. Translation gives CAWSDRETQYF.

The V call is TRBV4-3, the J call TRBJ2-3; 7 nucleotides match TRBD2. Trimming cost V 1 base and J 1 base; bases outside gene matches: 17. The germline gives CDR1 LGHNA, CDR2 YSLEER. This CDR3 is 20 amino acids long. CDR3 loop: CASSQGVYRDYYPGTDTQYF. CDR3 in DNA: TGCGCCAGCAGCCAAGGGGTTTACCGGGACTACTACCCTGGCACAGATACGCAGTATTTT.

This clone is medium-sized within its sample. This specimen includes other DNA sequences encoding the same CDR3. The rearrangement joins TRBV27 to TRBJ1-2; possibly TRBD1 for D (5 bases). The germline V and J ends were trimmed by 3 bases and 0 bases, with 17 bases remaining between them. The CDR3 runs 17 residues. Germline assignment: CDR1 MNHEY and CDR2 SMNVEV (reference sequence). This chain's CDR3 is CASSFRAGGGANYGYTF. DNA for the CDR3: TGTGCCAGCAGTTTCCGTGCGGGGGGGGGAGCTAACTATGGCTACACCTTC.

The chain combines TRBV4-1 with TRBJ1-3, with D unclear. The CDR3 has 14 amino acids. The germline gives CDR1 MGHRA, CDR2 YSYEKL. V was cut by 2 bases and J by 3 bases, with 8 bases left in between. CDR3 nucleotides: TGCGCCAGCAGCCAACCGGGTGTTGGAAACACCATATATTTT. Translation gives CASSQPGVGNTIYF.

This CDR3 reads CASSFGDIQYF. The CDR3 DNA follows: TGCGCCAGCAGCTTTGGGGACATTCAGTACTTC. This chain joins TRBV5-1 and TRBJ2-4; D not certain. Germline V gene sequence: CDR1 SGHRS, CDR2 YFSETQ. Trimming took 2 bases from V and 8 from J, leaving 5 bases between them. The CDR3 extends over 11 amino acids. Supplemented by reference TRBV5-1 and TRBJ2-4, the full variable domain reads KAGVTQTPRYLIKTRGQQVTLSCSPISGHRSVSWYQQTPGQGLQFLFEYFSETQRNKGNFPGRFSGRQFSNSRSEMNVSTLELGDSALYLCASSFGDIQYFGAGTRLSVL.